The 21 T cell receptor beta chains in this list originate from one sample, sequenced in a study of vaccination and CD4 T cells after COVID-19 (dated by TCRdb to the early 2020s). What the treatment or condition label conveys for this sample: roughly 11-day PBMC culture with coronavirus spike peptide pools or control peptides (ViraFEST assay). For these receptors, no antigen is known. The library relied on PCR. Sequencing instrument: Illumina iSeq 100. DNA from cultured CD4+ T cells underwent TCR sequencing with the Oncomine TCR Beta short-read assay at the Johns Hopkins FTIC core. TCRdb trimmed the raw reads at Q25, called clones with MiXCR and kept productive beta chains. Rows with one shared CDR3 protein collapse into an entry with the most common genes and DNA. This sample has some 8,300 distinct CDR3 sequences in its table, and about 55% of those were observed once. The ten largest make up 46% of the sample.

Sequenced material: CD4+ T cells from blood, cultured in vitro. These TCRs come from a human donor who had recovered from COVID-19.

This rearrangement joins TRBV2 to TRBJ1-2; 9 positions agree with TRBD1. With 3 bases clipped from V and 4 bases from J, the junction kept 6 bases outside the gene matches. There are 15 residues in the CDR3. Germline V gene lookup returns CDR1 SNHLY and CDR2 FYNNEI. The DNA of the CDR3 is TGTGCCAGCAGTGAGCGAGGGACAGGGACCTATGGCTACACCTTC. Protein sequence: CASSERGTGTYGYTF.

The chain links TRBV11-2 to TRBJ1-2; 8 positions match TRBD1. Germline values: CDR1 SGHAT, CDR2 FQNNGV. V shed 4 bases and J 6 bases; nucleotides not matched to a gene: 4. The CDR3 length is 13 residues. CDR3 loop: CASSSGTGHGYTF. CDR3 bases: TGTGCCAGCAGCTCCGGGACAGGTCATGGCTACACCTTC.

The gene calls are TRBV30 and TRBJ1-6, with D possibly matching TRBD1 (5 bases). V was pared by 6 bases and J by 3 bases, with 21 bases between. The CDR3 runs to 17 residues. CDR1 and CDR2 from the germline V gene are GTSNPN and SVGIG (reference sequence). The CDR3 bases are TGTGCCTGTGTTCTTGAACCGGGACGGGGCTATAATTCACCCCTCCACTTT. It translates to CACVLEPGRGYNSPLHF.

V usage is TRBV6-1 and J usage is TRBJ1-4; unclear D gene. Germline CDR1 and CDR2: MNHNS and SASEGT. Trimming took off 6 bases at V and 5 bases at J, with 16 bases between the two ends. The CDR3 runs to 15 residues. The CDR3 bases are TGTGCCAGCAGCCCCCCTCGCGGCGGAAATGAAAAACTGTTTTTT. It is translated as CASSPPRGGNEKLFF.

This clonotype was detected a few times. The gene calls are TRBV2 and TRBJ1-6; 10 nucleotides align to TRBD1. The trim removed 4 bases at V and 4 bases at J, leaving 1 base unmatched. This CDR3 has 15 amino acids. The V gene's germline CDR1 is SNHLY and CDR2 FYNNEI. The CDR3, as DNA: TGTGCCAGCAGTGGGGGACAGGGGTATAATTCACCCCTCCACTTT. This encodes CASSGGQGYNSPLHF.

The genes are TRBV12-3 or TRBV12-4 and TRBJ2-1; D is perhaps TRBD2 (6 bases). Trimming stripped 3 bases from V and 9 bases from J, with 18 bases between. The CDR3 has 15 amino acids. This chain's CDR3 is CASSFGSSGGIEQFF. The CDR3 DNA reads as TGTGCCAGCAGTTTTGGGAGTAGCGGAGGGATTGAGCAGTTCTTC.

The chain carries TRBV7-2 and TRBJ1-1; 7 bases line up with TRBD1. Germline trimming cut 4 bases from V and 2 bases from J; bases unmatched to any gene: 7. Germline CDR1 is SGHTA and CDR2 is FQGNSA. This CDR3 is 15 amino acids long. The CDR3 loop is CASSSLGTVNTEAFF. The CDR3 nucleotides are TGTGCCAGCAGCTCTCTTGGGACAGTAAACACTGAAGCTTTCTTT.

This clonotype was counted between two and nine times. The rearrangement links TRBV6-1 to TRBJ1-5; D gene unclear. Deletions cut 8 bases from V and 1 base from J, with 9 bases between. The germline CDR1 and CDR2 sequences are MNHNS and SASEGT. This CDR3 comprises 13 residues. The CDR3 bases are TGTGCCAGCTGCGAGACGAGCAATCAGCCCCAGCATTTT. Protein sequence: CASCETSNQPQHF.

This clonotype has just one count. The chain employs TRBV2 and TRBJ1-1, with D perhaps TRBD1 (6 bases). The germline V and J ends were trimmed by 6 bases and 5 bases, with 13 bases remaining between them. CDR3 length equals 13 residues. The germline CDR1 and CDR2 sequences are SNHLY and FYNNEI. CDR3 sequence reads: CASRGAGSTEAFF. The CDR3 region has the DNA TGTGCCAGCAGGGGGGCGGGTTCGACTGAAGCTTTCTTT.

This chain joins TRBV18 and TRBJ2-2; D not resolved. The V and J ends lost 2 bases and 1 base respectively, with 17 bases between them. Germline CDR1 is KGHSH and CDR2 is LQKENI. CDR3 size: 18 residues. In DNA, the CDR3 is TGTGCCAGCTCACCATCGACATCGGGCCCTTTGAACACCGGGGAGCTGTTTTTT. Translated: CASSPSTSGPLNTGELFF.

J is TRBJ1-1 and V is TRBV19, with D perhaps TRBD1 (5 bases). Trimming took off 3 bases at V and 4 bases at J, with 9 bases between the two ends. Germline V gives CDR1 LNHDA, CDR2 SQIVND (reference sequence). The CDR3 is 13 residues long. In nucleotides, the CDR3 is TGTGCCAGTAGTATTAAGGGGAGCACTGAAGCTTTCTTT. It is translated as CASSIKGSTEAFF.

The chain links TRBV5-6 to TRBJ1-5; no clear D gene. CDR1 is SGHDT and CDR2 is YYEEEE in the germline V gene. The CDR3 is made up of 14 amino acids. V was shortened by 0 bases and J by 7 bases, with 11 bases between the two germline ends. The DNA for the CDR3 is TGTGCCAGCAGCTTGGGGTTGGGCGAGCAGCCCCAGCATTTT. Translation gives CASSLGLGEQPQHF.

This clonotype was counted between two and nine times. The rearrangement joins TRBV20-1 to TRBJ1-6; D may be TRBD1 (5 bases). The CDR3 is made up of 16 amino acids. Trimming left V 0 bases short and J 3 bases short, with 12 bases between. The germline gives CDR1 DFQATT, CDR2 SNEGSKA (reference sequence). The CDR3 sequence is CSARDSTDFYNSPLHF. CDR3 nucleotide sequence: TGCAGTGCTAGAGATTCGACAGACTTCTATAATTCACCCCTCCACTTT.

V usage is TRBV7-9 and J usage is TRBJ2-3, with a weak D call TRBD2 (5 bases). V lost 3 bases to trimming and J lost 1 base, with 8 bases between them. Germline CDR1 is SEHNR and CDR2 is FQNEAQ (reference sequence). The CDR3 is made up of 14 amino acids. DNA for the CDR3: TGTGCCAGCAGCTTCGGACTGGGCACAGATACGCAGTATTTT. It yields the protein CASSFGLGTDTQYF. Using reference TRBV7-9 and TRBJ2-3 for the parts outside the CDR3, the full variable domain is DTGVSQNPRHKITKRGQNVTFRCDPISEHNRLYWYRQTLGQGPEFLTYFQNEAQLEKSRLLSDRFSAERPKGSFSTLEIQRTEQGDSAMYLCASSFGLGTDTQYFGPGTRLTVL.

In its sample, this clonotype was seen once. DNA of the CDR3: TGTGCCAGCAGTGAACAGGGCCCAGCGGAGACCCAGTACTTC. Its translation: CASSEQGPAETQYF. The rearrangement joins TRBV2 to TRBJ2-5; perhaps TRBD1 as D (5 bases). The V and J ends lost 2 bases and 5 bases respectively, with 12 bases between them. Germline loops: CDR1 SNHLY, CDR2 FYNNEI. This CDR3 region has 14 residues. Together with reference TRBV2 and TRBJ2-5, the CDR3 gives the full variable domain: EPEVTQTPSHQVTQMGQEVILRCVPISNHLYFYWYRQILGQKVEFLVSFYNNEISEKSEIFDDQFSVERPDGSNFTLKIRSTKLEDSAMYFCASSEQGPAETQYFGPGTRLLVL.

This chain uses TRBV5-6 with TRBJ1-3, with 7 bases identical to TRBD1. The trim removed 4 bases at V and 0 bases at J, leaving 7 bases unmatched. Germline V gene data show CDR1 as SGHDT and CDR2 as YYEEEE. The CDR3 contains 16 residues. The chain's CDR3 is CASSPRGLSSGNTIYF. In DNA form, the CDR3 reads TGTGCCAGCAGCCCCAGGGGGTTGAGCTCTGGAAACACCATATATTTT.

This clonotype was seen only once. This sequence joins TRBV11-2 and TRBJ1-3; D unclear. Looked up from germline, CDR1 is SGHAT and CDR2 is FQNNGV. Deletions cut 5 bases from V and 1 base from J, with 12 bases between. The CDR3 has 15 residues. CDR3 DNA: TGTGCCAGCAGCCCGACGCAAGGGTCTGGAAACACCATATATTTT. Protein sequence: CASSPTQGSGNTIYF.

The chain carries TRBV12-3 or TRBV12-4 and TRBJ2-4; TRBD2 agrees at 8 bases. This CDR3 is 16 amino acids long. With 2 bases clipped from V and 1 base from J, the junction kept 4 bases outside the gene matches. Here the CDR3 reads CASSLSGGGAKNIQYF. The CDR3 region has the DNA TGTGCCAGCAGTTTATCGGGGGGGGGGGCCAAAAACATTCAGTACTTC.

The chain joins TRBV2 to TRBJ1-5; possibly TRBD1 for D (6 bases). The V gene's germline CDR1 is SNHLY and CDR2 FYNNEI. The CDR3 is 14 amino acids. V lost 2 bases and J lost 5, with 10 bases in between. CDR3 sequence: CASSERQGHQPQHF. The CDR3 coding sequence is TGTGCCAGCAGTGAACGCCAGGGGCATCAGCCCCAGCATTTT.

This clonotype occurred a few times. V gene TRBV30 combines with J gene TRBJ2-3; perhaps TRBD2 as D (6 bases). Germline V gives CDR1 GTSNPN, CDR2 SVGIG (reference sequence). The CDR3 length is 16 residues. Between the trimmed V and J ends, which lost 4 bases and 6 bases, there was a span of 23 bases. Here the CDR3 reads CAWKYPGERLRDTQYF. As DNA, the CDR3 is TGTGCCTGGAAATACCCGGGAGAGAGGTTAAGGGATACGCAGTATTTT.

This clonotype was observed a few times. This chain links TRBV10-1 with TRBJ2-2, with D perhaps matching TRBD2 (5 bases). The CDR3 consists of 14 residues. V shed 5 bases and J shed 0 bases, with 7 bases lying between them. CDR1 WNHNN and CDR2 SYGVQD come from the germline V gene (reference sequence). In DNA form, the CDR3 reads TGCGCCAGCAGTCGGGGTTCGAACACCGGGGAGCTGTTTTTT. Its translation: CASSRGSNTGELFF.